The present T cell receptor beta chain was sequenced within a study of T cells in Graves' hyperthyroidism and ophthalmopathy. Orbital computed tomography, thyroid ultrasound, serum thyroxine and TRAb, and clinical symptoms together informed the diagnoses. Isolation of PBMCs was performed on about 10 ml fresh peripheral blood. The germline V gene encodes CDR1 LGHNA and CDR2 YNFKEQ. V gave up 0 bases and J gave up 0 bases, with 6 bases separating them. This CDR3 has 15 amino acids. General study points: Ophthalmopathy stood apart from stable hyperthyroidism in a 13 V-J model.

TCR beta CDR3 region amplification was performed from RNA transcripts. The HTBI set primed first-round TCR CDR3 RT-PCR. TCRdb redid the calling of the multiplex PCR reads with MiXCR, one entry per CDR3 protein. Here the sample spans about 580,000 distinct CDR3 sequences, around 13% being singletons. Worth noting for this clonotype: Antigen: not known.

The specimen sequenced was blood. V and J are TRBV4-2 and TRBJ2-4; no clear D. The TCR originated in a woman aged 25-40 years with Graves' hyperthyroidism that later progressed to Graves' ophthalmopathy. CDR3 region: CASSQDKSAKNIQYF. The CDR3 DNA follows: TGTGCCAGCAGCCAAGACAAGTCAGCCAAAAACATTCAGTACTTC.